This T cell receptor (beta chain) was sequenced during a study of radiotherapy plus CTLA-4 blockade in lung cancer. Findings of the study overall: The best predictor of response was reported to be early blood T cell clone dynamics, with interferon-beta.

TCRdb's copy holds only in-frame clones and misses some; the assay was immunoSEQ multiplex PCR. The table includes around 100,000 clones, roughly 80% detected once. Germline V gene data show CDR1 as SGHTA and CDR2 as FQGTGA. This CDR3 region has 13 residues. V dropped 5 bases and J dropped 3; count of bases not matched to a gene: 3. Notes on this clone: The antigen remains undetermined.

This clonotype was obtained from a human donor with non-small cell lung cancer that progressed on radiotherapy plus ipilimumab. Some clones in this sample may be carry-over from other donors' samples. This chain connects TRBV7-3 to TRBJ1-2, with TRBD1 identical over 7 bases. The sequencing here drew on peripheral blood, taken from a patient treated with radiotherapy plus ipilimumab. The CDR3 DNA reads TGTGCCAGCAGCCTCGGGACAGACTATGGCTACACCTTC. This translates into CASSLGTDYGYTF.